This is a list of T cell receptor beta chains from one sample in a study of blood T cell repertoires in COVID-19. The method was immunoSEQ multiplex PCR; TCRdb's version includes in-frame clones alone and lacks a portion of them. The table lists about 460,000 clones, 88% of them singletons. Sequencing used PBMCs or T cells enriched from blood (not recorded which). The origin of the receptors is a woman in her sixties who had recovered from COVID-19. Both conserved end residues are part of each CDR3. Fields, in order: J gene, D gene, clone size, V gene, CDR3 DNA, CDR3 protein. A D gene is named only where the DNA matches it firmly. For some rows the clone size is stated as once, few or many, or as a class when expanded; others skip it.

>TRBJ1-2|.|.|TRBV5-1
TGCGCCAGCAGCAGCCCCGCGGGGGGCCATGGCTACACCTTC
CASSSPAGGHGYTF
>TRBJ1-1|.|once|TRBV3-1/TRBV3-2
TGTGCCAGCAGCCAAGATAGGGCGGGGAGGAAAGCTTTCTTT
CASSQDRAGRKAFF
>TRBJ2-1|TRBD2|.|TRBV27
TGTGCCAGCAGTATAAGATCCGGGACTAGCGGGTCCAATGAGCAGTTCTTC
CASSIRSGTSGSNEQFF
>TRBJ2-1|TRBD2|.|TRBV9
TGTGCCAGCAGCGTAGGAGCGGGGGGCCGAGACTACAATGAGCAGTTCTTC
CASSVGAGGRDYNEQFF
>TRBJ2-1|TRBD1|.|TRBV19
TGTGCCAGTAGTATGCGGGGACAGGGTGAGCAGTTCTTC
CASSMRGQGEQFF
>TRBJ2-7|TRBD1|.|TRBV5-1
TGCGCCAGCAGCCCGACAGGGTCGAGCGAGCAGTACTTC
CASSPTGSSEQYF
>TRBJ2-4|TRBD2|once|TRBV5-6
TGTGCCAGCAGCTGGTATAGCGGGGGGGCCAAAAACATTCAGTACTTC
CASSWYSGGAKNIQYF
>TRBJ1-3|.|.|TRBV30
TGTGCCTGGAGTGGACTGCACTCTGGAAACACCATATATTTT
CAWSGLHSGNTIYF
>TRBJ2-2|.|.|TRBV5-1
TGCGCCAGCAGCTTGGCGGGTTCAAACACCGGGGAGCTGTTTTTT
CASSLAGSNTGELFF
>TRBJ2-5|TRBD1|.|TRBV2
TGTGCCAGCAGTTTGGACAGGGAAGAGACCCAGTACTTC
CASSLDREETQYF
>TRBJ1-6|.|.|TRBV7-9
TGTGCCAGCAGCTTAGATAGGGGCGTCGGAGGGCAGAATAATTCACCCCTCCACTTT
CASSLDRGVGGQNNSPLHF
>TRBJ1-4|.|.|TRBV2
TGTGCCAGCAGAACAGGAGCAACTAATGAAAAACTGTTTTTT
CASRTGATNEKLFF
>TRBJ1-1|.|.|TRBV19
TGTGCCAGTACCACGAACCCCACGGGTGCTGAAGCTTTCTTT
CASTTNPTGAEAFF
>TRBJ2-7|TRBD1|few|TRBV7-9
TGTGCCAGCAGCTCGTCCGGGACAGTAAACGAGCAGTACTTC
CASSSSGTVNEQYF
>TRBJ2-5|TRBD2|.|TRBV6-5
TGTGCCAGCAGTCTAACGGGGGGGATAAGGGAGACCCAGTACTTC
CASSLTGGIRETQYF
>TRBJ1-5|TRBD1|.|TRBV5-6
TGTGCCAGCCTCCGGTCCCGGGACAGGGGGCTGGAAGATCAGCCCCAGCATTTT
CASLRSRDRGLEDQPQHF
>TRBJ2-1|TRBD1|.|TRBV5-1
TGCGCCAGCAGCTCTAGGACAGGGGTTGGAAATGAGCAGTTCTTC
CASSSRTGVGNEQFF
>TRBJ1-6|.|.|TRBV3-1/TRBV3-2
TGTGCCAGCAGCCATATACAGAGCTCCTATAATTCACCCCTCCACTTT
CASSHIQSSYNSPLHF
>TRBJ2-4|.|once|TRBV6-5
TGTGCCAGCAGAGGGACTTTAGCCAAAAACATTCAGTACTTC
CASRGTLAKNIQYF
>TRBJ2-3|TRBD2|few|TRBV27
TGTGCCAGCAGTCCGGGGGGGGTTCAAGATACGCAGTATTTT
CASSPGGVQDTQYF
>TRBJ1-6|TRBD1|once|TRBV5-1
TGCGCCAGCAGCTTGGGGGACAGCTATAATTCACCCCTCCACTTT
CASSLGDSYNSPLHF
>TRBJ1-1|.|.|TRBV27
TGTGCCTCCGGATTGGGGGGTGGGAACACTGAAGCTTTCTTT
CASGLGGGNTEAFF
>TRBJ2-4|.|once|TRBV6-5
TGTGCCAGCAGTCGGCAGGGTGCGGCCAAAAACATTCAGTACTTC
CASSRQGAAKNIQYF
>TRBJ2-5|TRBD2|once|TRBV5-1
TGCGCCAGCAGCCTGACTTCGCAAGCGGGGGGGAACCAAGAGACCCAGTACTTC
CASSLTSQAGGNQETQYF
>TRBJ1-1|.|.|TRBV5-1
TGCGCCAGCAGCGCCCAGGGCTACACTGAAGCTTTCTTT
CASSAQGYTEAFF
>TRBJ2-1|.|.|TRBV25-1
TGTGCCAGCAGTGATCTGCAGGGGTCGGACAATGAGCAGTTCTTC
CASSDLQGSDNEQFF
>TRBJ1-2|TRBD1|.|TRBV5-1
TGCGCCAGCAGCTTAGGGTCGACAGGGGCCATAAACTATGGCTACACCTTC
CASSLGSTGAINYGYTF
>TRBJ2-2|.|.|TRBV27
TGTGCCAGCAGTCTCCCCCTTTCCGGGGAGCTGTTTTTT
CASSLPLSGELFF
>TRBJ1-2|.|.|TRBV6-4
TGTGCCAGCAGTGACTCCCTAAGGGGGAGATACACCTTC
CASSDSLRGRYTF
>TRBJ1-1|TRBD1|.|TRBV18
TGTGCCAGCTCACTAGTCCCATTCCAGGGGGCGCCGGGAGACACTGAAGCTTTCTTT
CASSLVPFQGAPGDTEAFF
>TRBJ2-3|.|.|TRBV5-1
TGCGCCAGCAGCTTGGTTTCAGGGCCAGATACGCAGTATTTT
CASSLVSGPDTQYF
>TRBJ1-1|TRBD1|.|TRBV18
TGTGCCAGCTCACCAGACAGGGGGAACACTGAAGCTTTCTTT
CASSPDRGNTEAFF
>TRBJ2-7|TRBD2|.|TRBV12-5
TGTGCTAGTGGTTTGGTACAATCAGCGGGGGGCGCGGGTAACTACGAGCAGTACTTC
CASGLVQSAGGAGNYEQYF
>TRBJ1-2|.|.|TRBV27
TGTGCCAGCAGTTTGGACAGTTTCTATGGCTACACCTTC
CASSLDSFYGYTF
>TRBJ2-7|TRBD1|.|TRBV6-5
TGTGCCAGCAAGCCGGACAGGGGATTCTCCTACGAGCAGTACTTC
CASKPDRGFSYEQYF
>TRBJ2-3|TRBD1|once|TRBV24-1
TGTGCCACCAGTGAAACGGGACAGATCACAGATACGCAGTATTTT
CATSETGQITDTQYF
>TRBJ2-2|.|.|TRBV9
TGTGCCAGCAGCGTAGGGGGCAGGAACACCGGGGAGCTGTTTTTT
CASSVGGRNTGELFF
>TRBJ1-1|.|once|TRBV11-3
TGTGCCAGCAGCTTAGGGAGGGGGAACACTGAAGCTTTCTTT
CASSLGRGNTEAFF
>TRBJ1-5|.|.|TRBV5-6
TGTGCCAGCAGCTTGCGGGGGATCAATCAGCCCCAGCATTTT
CASSLRGINQPQHF
>TRBJ1-3|.|.|TRBV7-2
TGTGCCAGCAGCCCCCAGGAACTCTCTGGAAACACCATATATTTT
CASSPQELSGNTIYF
>TRBJ1-6|.|.|TRBV5-8
TGTGCCAGCAGCTTGGGGCAGCAGGGCTACTCACCCCTCCACTTT
CASSLGQQGYSPLHF